This TCR beta chain stems from a study of identifying expanded T cells in peripheral blood. TCRdb's copy holds only in-frame clones and misses some; the assay was immunoSEQ multiplex PCR. The data contain about 89,000 clones, 86% of them seen just once; the ten biggest clones take up roughly 5.9%. As concerns this clone: Its target is not known.

Study-wide results and limits: Over around two and four weeks, about 16.4 and 19 clones changed, versus 1.2 between replicates. Roughly two-week clone count variance significantly increased as total template count grew.

The origin of this receptor is a person aged 18 to 70 in good health. Sample: blood.

This chain's CDR3 is CASSGQGEKLFF. The DNA of the CDR3 is TGTGCCAGCAGCGGGCAGGGTGAAAAACTGTTTTTT. The chain has TRBV2 and TRBJ1-4, with a possible D match to TRBD1 (5 bases). The CDR3 consists of 12 residues. CDR1 and CDR2 (germline): SNHLY, FYNNEI. Deletions cut 6 bases from V and 7 bases from J, with 9 bases between.